Detailed here is one TCR beta chain. The data are from a study of blood T cell repertoires in COVID-19. Across the whole study: The study drew acute and convalescent COVID-19 samples from the United States, Italy and Spain. PBMCs, B-cell-depleted T cells, or T cells were the source of the cDNA or gDNA that made up the material.

Authors' processing steps: By means of reference gene primer amplification, nucleated cell counts were estimated. Sequenced by immunoSEQ multiplex PCR; TCRdb stores in-frame clones only, minus some. V, J and clone size were drawn from that table, and D and trimming were deduced from the DNA. Here the sample spans 400,000 or so clones, about 87% being singletons. CDR3 length equals 14 residues. V lost 5 bases and J lost 6; bases outside the gene matches: 9. CDR1 and CDR2 (germline): SGHTA, FQGTGA. The clonotype was recovered from a human donor in a cohort sampled during active COVID-19. The sample comprised peripheral blood. The chain employs TRBV7-3 and TRBJ1-1, with 7 bases lining up with TRBD1. The CDR3 DNA sequence: TGTGCCAGCAGCAAAGATGGACAGGCACCTGAAGCTTTCTTT. Protein product: CASSKDGQAPEAFF.